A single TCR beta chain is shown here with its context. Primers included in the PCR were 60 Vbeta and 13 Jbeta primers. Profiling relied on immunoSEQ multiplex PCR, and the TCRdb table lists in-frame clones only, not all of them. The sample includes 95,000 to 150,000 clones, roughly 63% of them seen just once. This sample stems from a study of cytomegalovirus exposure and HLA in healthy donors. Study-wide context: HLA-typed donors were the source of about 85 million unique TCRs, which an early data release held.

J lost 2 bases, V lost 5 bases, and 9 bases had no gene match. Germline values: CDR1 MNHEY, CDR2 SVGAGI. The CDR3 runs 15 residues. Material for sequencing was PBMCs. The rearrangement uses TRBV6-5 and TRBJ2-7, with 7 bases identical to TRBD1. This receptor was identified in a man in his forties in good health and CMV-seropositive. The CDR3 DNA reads TGTGCCAGCAGTCCTACCGCCGACAGGGCCTACGAGCAGTACTTC. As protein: CASSPTADRAYEQYF.